This is a list of T cell receptor beta chains from one sample in a study of T cell responses to AZD1222 COVID-19 vaccine. Using immunoSEQ multiplex PCR, the repertoire was profiled, and TCRdb retains in-frame clones only, with some absent. The table shows more than 95,000 clones, with around nine tenths occurring only once. Sequenced here: peripheral blood, sampled on day 0 of AZD1222 vaccination. These receptors were collected from an adult in good health. CDR3s include the opening cysteine and the closing phenylalanine or tryptophan. Fields, in order: V gene, CDR3 protein.

TRBV7-2	CASSLGGRNEQFF
TRBV5-5	CASSDTGFIGDTF
TRBV11-2	CASSVQTGPDTQYF
TRBV19	CASSLRRTSLNQPQHF
TRBV7-6	CASSGFSGTSGQQETQYF
TRBV7-3	CASSSQGAVTEAFF
TRBV28	CASSRGDRVYGYTF
TRBV5-1	CASSFSGEDNEQFF
TRBV18	CASSPSSRNTEAFF
TRBV7-9	CASSPQTVNTEAFF
TRBV4-3	CASSQELRMGTEAFF
TRBV6-5	CASRPTSGSKETQYF
TRBV12-3/TRBV12-4	CASAQETQYF
TRBV19	CASSIERQGMNTEAFF
TRBV18	CASRGVGGNQPQHF
TRBV7-6	CASSFVAVSTDTQYF
TRBV23-1	CASSQTPTPNQPQHF
TRBV2	CASSEALGGIDNEQFF
TRBV15	CATSRRPLAGNEQFF
TRBV4-3	CASSQVRGDTQYF
TRBV30	CAWSLYPEICGYTF
TRBV28	CASSLGLPKGYTF
TRBV9	CASSPTQGIYGYTF
TRBV15	CATSRPLGRGRGGGQETQYF
TRBV28	CASSFPQVMNTEAFF
TRBV7-2	CASSLVETGELFF
TRBV7-9	CASSHGTRQGLYGYTF
TRBV6-2/TRBV6-3	CASSYSPQGGSEAFF
TRBV24-1	CATGTSNTGELFF
TRBV7-2	CASSLGGLTPYNEQFF
TRBV6-6	CANWDGQGGRTDTQYF
TRBV3-1/TRBV3-2	CASSPRLAGSSYEQYF
TRBV7-2	CASSPRTGTDYGYTF
TRBV6-5	CASTEGENQPQHF
TRBV4-2	CASSQDLSVGRTGNTIYF
TRBV18	CASSLRRGGNTEAFF
TRBV11-2	CASSRDPRVPTGELFF
TRBV11-2	CASSLVPETDTQYF
TRBV12-3/TRBV12-4	CAMRQYSGNTIYF
TRBV20-1	CSASRLSGANTEAFF
TRBV7-2	CASSSETSGGNEQYF
TRBV7-8	CASSAADGGYTF
TRBV3-1/TRBV3-2	CASSRQGVPGYTF
TRBV4-2	CASSLGLASEQFF
TRBV5-1	CASRLNVQGNQPQHF
TRBV11-2	CASSLRVRVSGANVLTF